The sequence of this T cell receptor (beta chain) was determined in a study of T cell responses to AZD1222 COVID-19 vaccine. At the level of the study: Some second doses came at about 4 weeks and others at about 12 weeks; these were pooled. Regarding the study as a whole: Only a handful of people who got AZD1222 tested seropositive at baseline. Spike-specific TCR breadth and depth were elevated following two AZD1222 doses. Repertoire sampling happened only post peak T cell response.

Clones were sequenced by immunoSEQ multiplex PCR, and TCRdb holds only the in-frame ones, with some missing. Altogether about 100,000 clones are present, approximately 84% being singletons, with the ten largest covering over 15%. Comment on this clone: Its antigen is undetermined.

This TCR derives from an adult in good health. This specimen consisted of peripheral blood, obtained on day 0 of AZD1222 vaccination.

The CDR3 is CASSAGQGGNSPLHF. The CDR3 nucleotides read TGTGCCAGCAGTGCAGGACAGGGTGGTAATTCACCCCTCCACTTT. The chain has TRBV25-1 and TRBJ1-6; 8 nucleotides align to TRBD1. Germline V gene sequence: CDR1 MGHDK, CDR2 SYGVNS. J was trimmed by 6 bases and V by 4 bases; bases with no gene match: 5. There are 15 residues in the CDR3.